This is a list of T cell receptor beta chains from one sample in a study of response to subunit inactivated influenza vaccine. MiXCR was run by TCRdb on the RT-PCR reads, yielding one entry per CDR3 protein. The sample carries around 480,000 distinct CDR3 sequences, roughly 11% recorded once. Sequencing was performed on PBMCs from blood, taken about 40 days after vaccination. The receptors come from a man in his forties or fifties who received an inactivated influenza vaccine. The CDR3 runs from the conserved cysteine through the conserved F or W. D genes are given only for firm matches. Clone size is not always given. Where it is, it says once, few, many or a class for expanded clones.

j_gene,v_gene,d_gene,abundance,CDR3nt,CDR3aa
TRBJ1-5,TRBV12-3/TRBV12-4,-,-,TGTGCCAGCAGTTTAGGGCCTACTCTAAATCAGCCCCAGCATTTT,CASSLGPTLNQPQHF
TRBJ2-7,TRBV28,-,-,TGTGCCAGCAGTTTACTCATATTCCCCACCTACGAGCAGTACTTC,CASSLLIFPTYEQYF
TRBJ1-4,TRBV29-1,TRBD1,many,TGCAGCGTAGGATTCGGACAGGGCCTGGGGGAAAAACTGTTTTTT,CSVGFGQGLGEKLFF
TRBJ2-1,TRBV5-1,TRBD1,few,TGCGCCAGCAGCCCGAGGGACAGGGTATCCTACAATGAGCAGTTCTTC,CASSPRDRVSYNEQFF
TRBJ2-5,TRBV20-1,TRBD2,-,TGCAGTGCTGTCGGGACTAGCGGGACGGCGGAGACCCAGTACTTC,CSAVGTSGTAETQYF
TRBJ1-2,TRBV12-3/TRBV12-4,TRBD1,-,TGTGCCAGCAGCTTAAACCGGGACAGTCTCTATGGCTACACCTTC,CASSLNRDSLYGYTF
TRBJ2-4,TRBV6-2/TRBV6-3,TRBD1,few,TGTGCCAGCAGTGGGGGACAGGGCGGGAACATTCAGTACTTC,CASSGGQGGNIQYF
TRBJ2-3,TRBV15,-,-,TGTGCCACTAACGGGGGCGCAGATACGCAGTATTTT,CATNGGADTQYF
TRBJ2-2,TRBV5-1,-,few,TGCGCCAGCAGCTTGGAAGCGGTAGCCGGATCGGCCGGGGAGCTGTTTTTT,CASSLEAVAGSAGELFF
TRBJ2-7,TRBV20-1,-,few,TGCAGTGCTAGAGGGGACGACAGCTACTACGAGCAGTACTTC,CSARGDDSYYEQYF
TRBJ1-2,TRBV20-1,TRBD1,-,TGCAGTGCTCGATCTTTTAGACAGGGCGGGGTCTCTGGCTACACCTTC,CSARSFRQGGVSGYTF
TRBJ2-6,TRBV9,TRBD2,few,TGTGCCAGCAGCGTTAGCGGGAGGGCCAACTCTGGGGCCAACGTCCTGACTTTC,CASSVSGRANSGANVLTF
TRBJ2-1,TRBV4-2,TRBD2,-,TGTGCCAGCAGCCGGACTAGCGGGAGGGCCGGCCCCGAGCAGTTCTTC,CASSRTSGRAGPEQFF
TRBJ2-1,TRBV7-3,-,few,TGTGCCAGCAGCTTCGGATCGACGGCTACCTACAATGAGCAGTTCTTC,CASSFGSTATYNEQFF
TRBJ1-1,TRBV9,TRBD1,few,TGTGCCAGCAGCCCCTCAGCTTCTATAGGACAGGGGAACACTGAAGCTTTCTTT,CASSPSASIGQGNTEAFF
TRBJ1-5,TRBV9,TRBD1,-,TGTGCCAGTGGACAGGGGACTCAGCCCCAGCATTTT,CASGQGTQPQHF
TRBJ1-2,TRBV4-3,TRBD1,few,TGCGCCAGCAGCCCGGGACAGGGAGTGGGCTATGGCTACACCTTC,CASSPGQGVGYGYTF
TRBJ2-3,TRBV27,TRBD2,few,TGTGCCAGCAGATGGACTAGCGGGAGTTCAGATACGCAGTATTTT,CASRWTSGSSDTQYF
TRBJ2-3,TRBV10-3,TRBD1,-,TGTGCCATCAGTGGATATACAGGGGGCGCGAGCACAGATACGCAGTATTTT,CAISGYTGGASTDTQYF
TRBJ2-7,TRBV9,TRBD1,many,TGTGCCAGCAGCGTAGATGGGGACAGGGACGAGCAGTACTTC,CASSVDGDRDEQYF
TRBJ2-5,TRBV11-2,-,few,TGTGCCAGCAGCTTAGGCGGGGTTGTACAAGAGACCCAGTACTTC,CASSLGGVVQETQYF
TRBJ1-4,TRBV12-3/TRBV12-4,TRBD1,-,TGTGCCAGCAGTTTTTCCACAGGGGGGGAAAAACTGTTTTTT,CASSFSTGGEKLFF
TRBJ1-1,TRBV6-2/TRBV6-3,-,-,TGTGCCAGCAGTGTCCAGGGGACTAAAGCTTTCTTT,CASSVQGTKAFF
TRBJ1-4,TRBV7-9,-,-,TGTGCCAGCAGCTTAGACCAGGCAACTAATGAAAAACTGTTTTTT,CASSLDQATNEKLFF
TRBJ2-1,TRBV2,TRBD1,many,TGTGCCAGCAGTCCGGGACAGGGATTTTACAATGAGCAGTTCTTC,CASSPGQGFYNEQFF
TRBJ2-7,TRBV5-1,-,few,TGCGCCAGCAGCGTGGGACAAGGGGACGAGCAGTACTTC,CASSVGQGDEQYF
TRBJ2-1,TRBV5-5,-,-,TGTGCCAGCAGCTTCTCTTTGACGGGAAGGGATGAGCAGTTCTTC,CASSFSLTGRDEQFF
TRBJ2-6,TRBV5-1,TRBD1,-,TGCGCCAGCAGCACGGGACAGGGGTTTGGGGCCAACGTCCTGACTTTC,CASSTGQGFGANVLTF
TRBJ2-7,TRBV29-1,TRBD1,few,TGCAGCGTTGGGGGACCGGGACAGGGCTACGAGCAGTACTTC,CSVGGPGQGYEQYF
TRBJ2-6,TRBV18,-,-,TGTGCCAGCTCACCACCTCCCAACAAAGGGCTGACTTTC,CASSPPPNKGLTF
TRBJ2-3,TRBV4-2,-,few,TGTGCCAGCAGCCAAGATCGGAGGGCCGCAGATACGCAGTATTTT,CASSQDRRAADTQYF
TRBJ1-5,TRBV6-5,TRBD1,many,TGTGCCAGCAGTTACTCTCCTTCACAGGGGACGGACCAGCCCCAGCATTTT,CASSYSPSQGTDQPQHF
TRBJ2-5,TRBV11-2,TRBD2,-,TGTGCCAGCAGCTTCCCGAGGACAGAGACTAGCGGGAGGATCAAGAGAACCCAGTACTTC,CASSFPRTETSGRIKRTQYF
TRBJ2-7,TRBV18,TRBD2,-,TGTGCCAGCTCACCACCGGTTCTAGCGGGAGCTGCGAGGGACGAGCAGTACTTC,CASSPPVLAGAARDEQYF
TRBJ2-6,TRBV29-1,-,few,TGCAGCGTTGACACCGGGACCCCCTACGTCCTGACTTTC,CSVDTGTPYVLTF
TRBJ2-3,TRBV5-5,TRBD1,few,TGTGCCAGCAGCAAAGGGACAGTTACAGATACGCAGTATTTT,CASSKGTVTDTQYF
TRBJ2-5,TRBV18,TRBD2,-,TGTGCCAGCTCACCACGTCTAGCGGGAGGAGCGTACCAAGAGACCCAGTACTTC,CASSPRLAGGAYQETQYF
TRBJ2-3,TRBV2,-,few,TGTGCCAGCAGTGATTTCCGCAGGGCCACAGATACGCAGTATTTT,CASSDFRRATDTQYF
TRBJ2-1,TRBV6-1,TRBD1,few,TGTGCCAGCAGTCCTATCCGGACAGGACAGCAGTTCTTC,CASSPIRTGQQFF